Listed below are T cell receptor beta chains from one sample, sequenced in a study of cytomegalovirus exposure and HLA in healthy donors. Assay: immunoSEQ multiplex PCR; the TCRdb copy retains only in-frame clones and omits some. The sample holds 120,000 to 150,000 clones, 60% to 80% seen once. The sample was PBMCs. These receptor sequences come from a woman aged 25 to 39 in good health and CMV-seronegative. The CDR3 runs from the conserved cysteine through the conserved F or W. A D gene is named only where the DNA matches it firmly. A row's size may be missing; if present it is once, few, many or a size class.

cdr3_nt | cdr3_aa | d_call | j_call | clone_size | v_call
TGTGCCAGCAGCTTAGATGGGGGGGTTGGCAGGGCCCACTTC | CASSLDGGVGRAHF | TRBD2 | TRBJ2-7 | once | TRBV11-2
TGTGCCAGCAGCGTTAGACAGGACCACAATCAGCCCCAGCATTTT | CASSVRQDHNQPQHF | - | TRBJ1-5 | - | TRBV2
TGTGCCAGCAGCGTAGAAGGAGCGATCAATCAGCCCCAGCATTTT | CASSVEGAINQPQHF | - | TRBJ1-5 | - | TRBV9
TGTGCCAGTAGCATGAACACTGAAGCTTTCTTT | CASSMNTEAFF | - | TRBJ1-1 | - | TRBV19
TGTGCCAGCAGCTCCGGGACTAGTTCTGTGGATACGCAGTATTTT | CASSSGTSSVDTQYF | TRBD2 | TRBJ2-3 | - | TRBV11-3
TGTGCCAGCAGCCCAGGGACTAGCGGGGCGTGGGTAGAGACCCAGTACTTC | CASSPGTSGAWVETQYF | TRBD2 | TRBJ2-5 | - | TRBV7-9
TGTGCCAGCCGGCCGAGAGGGACAGGTGACACTGGGGCCAACGTCCTGACTTTC | CASRPRGTGDTGANVLTF | TRBD1 | TRBJ2-6 | - | TRBV13
TGTGCCAGCAGGGGACAGGGATACACCGGGGAGCTGTTTTTT | CASRGQGYTGELFF | TRBD1 | TRBJ2-2 | few | TRBV7-2
TGTGCCAGCAGTTCGAAACGGACAGGGGTTTATCAGCCCCAGCATTTT | CASSSKRTGVYQPQHF | TRBD1 | TRBJ1-5 | - | TRBV27
TGTGCCAGCAGCTTGACAGGGCACTCCTACGAGCAGTACTTC | CASSLTGHSYEQYF | TRBD1 | TRBJ2-7 | - | TRBV9
TGTGCCTGGAGGGCACGGGACAGGATCTCGTACGAGCAGTACTTC | CAWRARDRISYEQYF | TRBD1 | TRBJ2-7 | - | TRBV30
TGTGCCAGCAGCGCCCCAGGGGCCCTCTACGAGCAGTACTTC | CASSAPGALYEQYF | - | TRBJ2-7 | few | TRBV7-9
TGTGCCAGCAGTCCAACGACAGGGGCGGGAAACACCATATATTTT | CASSPTTGAGNTIYF | TRBD1 | TRBJ1-3 | - | TRBV6-1
TGTGCCAGCAGATACAGGGAGAACTATGGCTACACCTTC | CASRYRENYGYTF | - | TRBJ1-2 | once | TRBV6-6
TGTGCCAGCAGTATGAGGGCTGGCTACACCTTC | CASSMRAGYTF | - | TRBJ1-2 | - | TRBV7-9
TGTGCCACCAGCAGAGATCTCGACAGATCCTCTGGAAACACCATATATTTT | CATSRDLDRSSGNTIYF | - | TRBJ1-3 | - | TRBV15
TGTGCCAGCCGACAGTCAACTAATGAAAAACTGTTTTTT | CASRQSTNEKLFF | - | TRBJ1-4 | once | TRBV6-1
TGTGCCAGCAGAACCTCGGACAGGGGGAATGGCTACACCTTC | CASRTSDRGNGYTF | TRBD1 | TRBJ1-2 | - | TRBV6-5
TGTGCCAGCAGTCGACTATGTCGGGAAAACATTCAGTACTTC | CASSRLCRENIQYF | - | TRBJ2-4 | - | TRBV6-4
TGTGCCAGCAGCGTGGGTACAGGAGAAGCTTTCTTT | CASSVGTGEAFF | - | TRBJ1-1 | - | TRBV5-5
TGCGCCAGCAGCTTGAGGACAGACTACAATGAGCAGTTCTTC | CASSLRTDYNEQFF | - | TRBJ2-1 | - | TRBV5-1
TGTGCCAGCAGTTTATCGACAGGGCGAGCCTACGAGCAGTACTTC | CASSLSTGRAYEQYF | TRBD1 | TRBJ2-7 | - | TRBV27
TGTGCCAGCCGGGGGGGGAGGGGGTACTTC | CASRGGRGYF | TRBD2 | TRBJ2-7 | - | TRBV7-6
TGCGCCAGCAGCTGGGGTGGAGGCTACAATTCACCCCTCCACTTT | CASSWGGGYNSPLHF | - | TRBJ1-6 | - | TRBV5-1
TGTGCCAGCAGTTGGGACTCACAGAACTATGGCTACACCTTC | CASSWDSQNYGYTF | - | TRBJ1-2 | once | TRBV28
TGTGCCAGCAGTTTGCCCGCTGGCGAAGCTTTCTTT | CASSLPAGEAFF | - | TRBJ1-1 | - | TRBV27
TGTGCCAGTGAACCGGGACAGGGAAGAAACACCATATATTTT | CASEPGQGRNTIYF | TRBD1 | TRBJ1-3 | - | TRBV19
TGTGCCAGCAGGCCACCGGGACAGGGGGCCGGGGGGCAGTACTTC | CASRPPGQGAGGQYF | TRBD1 | TRBJ2-7 | - | TRBV6-5
TGTGCCAGCAGTGGATCTAAGCGGGGGGGCGGATACGAGCAGTACTTC | CASSGSKRGGGYEQYF | TRBD2 | TRBJ2-7 | - | TRBV6-1
TGTGCCAGCAGCTTCTCCGGACAGACTGAAGCTTTCTTT | CASSFSGQTEAFF | - | TRBJ1-1 | - | TRBV7-2
TGCGCCAGCAGCCTCCAGACAGGGAGGAACACTGAAGCTTTCTTT | CASSLQTGRNTEAFF | TRBD1 | TRBJ1-1 | - | TRBV5-1
TGTGCCAGCAGCAGCCGGGAGGGGAACAGAGAGACCCAGTACTTC | CASSSREGNRETQYF | TRBD2 | TRBJ2-5 | - | TRBV9
TGCGCCAGCAGCCAAGAGGAGGTAAAGGTTAGCACTGAAGCTTTCTTT | CASSQEEVKVSTEAFF | - | TRBJ1-1 | - | TRBV4-3